The next 10 T cell receptor beta chains were all read from a single sample in a study of T cell responses to AZD1222 COVID-19 vaccine. The method was immunoSEQ multiplex PCR; TCRdb's version includes in-frame clones alone and lacks a portion of them. This sample has about 120,000 clones, with around 90% found just once. Specimen: peripheral blood, collected on day 0 of AZD1222 vaccination. These receptors all stem from an adult in good health.

This clone was counted only a few times. The chain is built from TRBV15 and TRBJ1-5; 12 positions match TRBD1. The germline V gene has CDR1 LNHNV and CDR2 YYDKDF (reference sequence). This CDR3 is built from 16 residues. J was trimmed by 7 bases and V by 6 bases; bases with no gene match: 10. CDR3 DNA: TGTGCCACCAGAGCGGGACAGGGGGCGAGGGTACAGCCCCAGCATTTT. This gives the protein CATRAGQGARVQPQHF.

The rearrangement joins TRBV7-7 to TRBJ2-2; no definite D call. V was trimmed by 5 bases and J by 0 bases, leaving 13 bases between them. The V gene's germline CDR1 is SSHAT and CDR2 FNYEAQ (reference sequence). The CDR3 contains 16 residues. The CDR3 DNA follows: TGTGCCAGCAGCCCGCGCCAGGAACCGAACACCGGGGAGCTGTTTTTT. Translation: CASSPRQEPNTGELFF.

This clone has a handful of counts. The gene calls are TRBV7-9 and TRBJ2-3; D call uncertain. CDR1 SEHNR and CDR2 FQNEAQ come from the germline V gene (reference sequence). The V and J ends lost 8 bases and 0 bases respectively, with 9 bases between them. CDR3 length equals 13 residues. CDR3 protein: CASGKYSTDTQYF. The CDR3 DNA follows: TGTGCCAGCGGAAAATATAGCACAGATACGCAGTATTTT.

V and J are TRBV7-2 and TRBJ1-3; TRBD1 aligns across 7 bases. The germline gives CDR1 SGHTA, CDR2 FQGNSA. Losses at the gene ends were 5 bases for V and 4 bases for J; bases not matched to a gene: 8. The CDR3 runs to 15 residues. The DNA of the CDR3 is TGTGCCAGCAGCGTACCAACAGGGGAAGGAAACACCATATATTTT. Its translation is CASSVPTGEGNTIYF.

The rearrangement links TRBV11-1 to TRBJ1-1; no clear D gene. The V and J ends lost 0 bases and 1 base respectively, with 6 bases between them. Per the germline V gene, CDR1 is SGHAT and CDR2 is FQDESV (reference sequence). CDR3 length: 14 amino acids. CDR3 sequence: CASSLANWNTEAFF. The CDR3 bases are TGTGCCAGCAGCTTAGCCAATTGGAACACTGAAGCTTTCTTT.

This clone was seen a handful of times. The V gene is TRBV5-1, the J gene TRBJ1-4; tentatively, D is TRBD1 (6 bases). The germline V gene has CDR1 SGHRS and CDR2 YFSETQ. The CDR3 covers 16 residues. The V end was cut by 4 bases, the J end by 2 bases, with 15 bases between. The CDR3 DNA is TGCGCCAGCAGCCCCGGGGGGGGGCAGACTAATGAAAAACTGTTTTTT. This sequence encodes CASSPGGGQTNEKLFF.

The J gene is TRBJ2-5, the V gene TRBV7-8, with D hard to call. From germline, CDR1 is SGHVS and CDR2 FQNEAQ. V was trimmed by 3 bases and J by 6 bases, leaving 20 bases between them. The CDR3 loop spans 16 amino acids. The CDR3 sequence: CASSFPLGRANKTQYF. Here the CDR3 DNA reads TGTGCCAGCAGCTTTCCCTTAGGCCGGGCAAATAAGACCCAGTACTTC.

This sequence joins TRBV18 and TRBJ1-2, with 7 bases identical to TRBD1. Germline lookup yields CDR1 KGHSH and CDR2 LQKENI. V shed 5 bases, J shed 8 bases, and the junction held 8 bases outside the gene matches. CDR3 length equals 13 residues. The CDR3 nucleotides are TGTGCCAGCTCAGCGGAGGGGGCTGGAGGCTACACCTTC. This codes for CASSAEGAGGYTF.

The V call is TRBV28, the J call TRBJ1-1; D is possibly TRBD1 (6 bases). The V gene lost 6 bases and the J gene lost 3 bases, with 11 bases spanning the gap. The CDR3 loop spans 13 amino acids. Germline values: CDR1 MDHEN, CDR2 SYDVKM. Written as DNA, the CDR3 is TGTGCCAGCAGCCACAGGGCGGACACTGAAGCTTTCTTT. It yields the protein CASSHRADTEAFF. Full variable domain (remainder filled in from reference TRBV28 and TRBJ1-1): DVKVTQSSRYLVKRTGEKVFLECVQDMDHENMFWYRQDPGLGLRLIYFSYDVKMKEKGDIPEGYSVSREKKERFSLILESASTNQTSMYLCASSHRADTEAFFGQGTRLTVV.

The J gene is TRBJ2-2, the V gene TRBV5-8; D perhaps matches TRBD1 (5 bases). V was clipped by 4 bases and J by 5 bases, with 18 bases between them. CDR3 length equals 16 residues. Per the germline V gene, CDR1 is SGHTS and CDR2 is YDEGEE. Here the CDR3 DNA reads TGTGCCAGCAGCACCTTGGTGGCAGGGTTTACCGGGGAGCTGTTTTTT. This sequence encodes CASSTLVAGFTGELFF.